The 15 T cell receptor beta chains reported below all come from one sample, sequenced in a study of T cell responses to AZD1222 COVID-19 vaccine. The assay was immunoSEQ multiplex PCR, and TCRdb's table has in-frame clones only and misses some. The sample has approximately 140,000 clones, approximately 92% seen once. Sequenced material: peripheral blood, taken 28 days after the second AZD1222 dose. The receptors come from an adult who received the AZD1222 COVID-19 vaccine.

The chain joins TRBV9 to TRBJ1-2; D may be TRBD1 (5 bases). This CDR3 region has 16 residues. Trimming shortened V by 0 bases and J by 1 base, and 13 bases separated the two germline ends. CDR1 and CDR2 (germline): SGDLS, YYNGEE. The CDR3 DNA follows: TGTGCCAGCAGCGTAGGGGTCGGAGGGGATAACTATGGCTACACCTTC. It specifies CASSVGVGGDNYGYTF.

The rearrangement joins TRBV15 to TRBJ1-2; D is possibly TRBD1 (6 bases). Germline-derived CDR1 and CDR2 are LNHNV and YYDKDF (reference sequence). CDR3 size: 13 residues. The ends were cut back, 0 bases at V and 7 bases at J, with 9 bases in the middle. As DNA, the CDR3 is TGTGCCACCAGCAGAGAAAGGGGGTCTGGCTACACCTTC. It is translated as CATSRERGSGYTF.

This chain joins TRBV27 and TRBJ2-2; TRBD1 might be the D (5 bases). Trimming cost V 5 bases and J 8 bases, with 21 bases left between them. The germline CDR1 and CDR2 sequences are MNHEY and SMNVEV (reference sequence). This CDR3 is built from 16 residues. CDR3 nucleotide sequence: TGTGCCAGCAGTCTGCGGCTGGACACCGTGTGGGGGGAGCTGTTTTTT. Translation gives CASSLRLDTVWGELFF.

The CDR3 nucleotides are TGTGCCAGCTCCCAGGCCCCCTCGCCAGATACGCAGTATTTT. Translated: CASSQAPSPDTQYF. The rearrangement joins TRBV18 to TRBJ2-3; D ambiguous. This CDR3 spans 14 amino acids. From germline, CDR1 is KGHSH and CDR2 LQKENI. V was clipped by 6 bases and J by 4 bases, with 14 bases between them.

This rearrangement joins TRBV29-1 to TRBJ2-3; TRBD1 aligns across 7 bases. Germline V gives CDR1 SQVTM, CDR2 ANQGSEA. This CDR3 is built from 13 residues. V lost 6 bases to trimming and J lost 0 bases; unmatched junction nucleotides: 3. The CDR3 sequence is CSVNRGSTDTQYF. The CDR3 DNA reads as TGCAGCGTAAACAGGGGCAGCACAGATACGCAGTATTTT.

This clone was seen a few times. The V and J genes are TRBV11-1 and TRBJ1-1, with TRBD1 matching 7 bases. V trimming: 0 bases; J trimming: 8 bases; junction bases outside the gene matches: 6. Germline-derived CDR1 and CDR2 are SGHAT and FQDESV (reference sequence). This CDR3 is 14 amino acids long. CDR3 residues: CASSLASGTVEAFF. The CDR3 DNA is TGTGCCAGCAGCTTAGCGTCCGGGACAGTAGAAGCTTTCTTT.

The CDR3 DNA reads as TGCGCCAGCAGCCAAGAAATGGCAGGGTATGGCTACACCTTC. Translating gives CASSQEMAGYGYTF. This chain connects TRBV4-3 to TRBJ1-2; D is perhaps TRBD1 (5 bases). The CDR3 spans 14 residues. Trimming removed 0 bases at V and 5 bases at J, with 10 bases between. Per germline, CDR1 LGHNA and CDR2 YSLEER.

The J gene is TRBJ2-1, the V gene TRBV6-4, with TRBD2 identical over 14 bases. This CDR3 comprises 16 residues. The V gene end was trimmed by 4 bases and the J gene end by 7 bases; junction bases not matched to a gene: 6. Germline-derived CDR1 and CDR2 are MRHNA and SNTAGT. The CDR3 here is CASSAGLAGGRNEQFF. CDR3 nucleotides: TGTGCCAGCAGTGCCGGACTAGCGGGAGGACGGAATGAGCAGTTCTTC.

The genes are TRBV10-3 and TRBJ2-3, with TRBD2 matching over 10 bases. The junction had 5 bases not matched to a gene; V was cut back by 7 bases and J by 4 bases. Germline lookup yields CDR1 ENHRY and CDR2 SYGVKD. The CDR3 is 14 residues long. The CDR3 nucleotides read TGTGCCATCACCCCAGCGGGGGGGGCAGATACGCAGTATTTT. Amino acid sequence: CAITPAGGADTQYF.

V is TRBV30 and J is TRBJ2-7, with 10 bases matching TRBD2. This CDR3 spans 15 amino acids. CDR1 is GTSNPN and CDR2 is SVGIG in the germline V gene (reference sequence). V lost 1 base to trimming and J lost 2 bases; unmatched junction nucleotides: 5. Written as DNA, the CDR3 is TGTGCCTGGAGTGAGACTAGCGGGTGGGCCTACGAGCAGTACTTC. Its translation: CAWSETSGWAYEQYF.

This clone showed up just a few times. This sequence joins TRBV7-2 and TRBJ1-6; 7 positions agree with TRBD1. CDR3 length equals 15 residues. Germline lookup yields CDR1 SGHTA and CDR2 FQGNSA. V shed 1 base, J shed 5 bases, and the junction held 2 bases outside the gene matches. The CDR3 spells CASSLETGNNSPLHF. CDR3 DNA sequence: TGTGCCAGCAGCTTAGAGACAGGGAATAATTCACCCCTCCACTTT. Combining the CDR3 with reference TRBV7-2 and TRBJ1-6 gives the whole variable domain GAGVSQSPSNKVTEKGKDVELRCDPISGHTALYWYRQSLGQGLEFLIYFQGNSAPDKSGLPSDRFSAERTGGSVSTLTIQRTQQEDSAVYLCASSLETGNNSPLHFGNGTRLTVT.

This sequence joins TRBV5-1 and TRBJ2-1; perhaps TRBD2 as D (5 bases). Germline-derived CDR1 and CDR2 are SGHRS and YFSETQ. Trimming pared 4 bases from V and 11 bases from J, leaving 13 bases between. CDR3 length: 12 residues. CDR3 residues: CASSIDRGQQFF. The CDR3 nucleotides are TGCGCCAGCAGCATCGACCGCGGGCAGCAGTTCTTC.

This chain uses TRBV28 with TRBJ2-1, with a tentative D call TRBD2 (5 bases). CDR1 is MDHEN, CDR2 SYDVKM, per germline. V was pared by 6 bases and J by 8 bases, with 23 bases between. CDR3 length: 16 residues. CDR3 residues: CASRSPRGNGYYEQFF. CDR3 in DNA: TGTGCCAGCAGAAGCCCCCGGGGAAACGGGTACTATGAGCAGTTCTTC. The whole variable domain, filled in from reference TRBV28 and TRBJ2-1, reads DVKVTQSSRYLVKRTGEKVFLECVQDMDHENMFWYRQDPGLGLRLIYFSYDVKMKEKGDIPEGYSVSREKKERFSLILESASTNQTSMYLCASRSPRGNGYYEQFFGPGTRLTVL.

The chain has TRBV30 and TRBJ1-1, with 8 bases identical to TRBD1. The J segment lost 1 base and the V segment lost 3 bases, leaving 4 bases of the junction unmatched. CDR1 GTSNPN and CDR2 SVGIG come from the germline V gene (reference sequence). The CDR3 runs to 14 residues. The CDR3 nucleotides read TGTGCCTGGAGCGGGGACAGGCCGAACACTGAAGCTTTCTTT. It codes for CAWSGDRPNTEAFF.

Regarding this clone: It is unclear where the CDR3 begins or ends on the DNA, so no DNA is shown, and the CDR3 is as TCRdb lists it. The V gene is TRBV21-1, the J gene TRBJ2-7; the table's D call, TRBD1, has no DNA check behind it. TRBV21-1 is recorded as a pseudogene. The CDR3 contains 18 residues when both ends are counted. CDR3 protein: CASSKKRGDRDYFCEQYF.